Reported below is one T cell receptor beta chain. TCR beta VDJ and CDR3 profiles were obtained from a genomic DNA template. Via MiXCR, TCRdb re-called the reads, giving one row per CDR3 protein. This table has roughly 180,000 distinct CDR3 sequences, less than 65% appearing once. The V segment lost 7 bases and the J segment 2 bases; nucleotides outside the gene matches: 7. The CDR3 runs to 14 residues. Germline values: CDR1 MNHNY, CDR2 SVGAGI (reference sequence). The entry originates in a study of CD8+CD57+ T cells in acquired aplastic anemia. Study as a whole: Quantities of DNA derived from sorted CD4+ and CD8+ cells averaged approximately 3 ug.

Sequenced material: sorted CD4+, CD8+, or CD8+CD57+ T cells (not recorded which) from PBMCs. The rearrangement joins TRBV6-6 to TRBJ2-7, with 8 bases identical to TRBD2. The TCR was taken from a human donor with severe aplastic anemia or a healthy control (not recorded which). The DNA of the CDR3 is TGTGCCAGCACTCAGGGAGCGGGAGCCTACGAGCAGTACTTC. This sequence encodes CASTQGAGAYEQYF.